This T cell receptor beta chain was recovered during a study of cytomegalovirus exposure and HLA in healthy donors. This clone was seen only a few times. Primers for the PCR totalled 60 Vbeta and 13 Jbeta. Sequenced by immunoSEQ multiplex PCR; TCRdb stores in-frame clones only, minus some. The sample carries some 200,000 clones, around 79% recorded once. In germline, CDR1 is MNHEY, CDR2 SMNVEV (reference sequence). The V end lost 2 bases, the J end lost 2 bases, and 6 bases lay between the germline ends. CDR3 length: 14 residues. The chain has TRBV27 and TRBJ2-2; D unclear. The sample taken for sequencing was PBMCs. The sequence came from a girl aged 2-10 years in good health and CMV-seronegative. DNA for the CDR3: TGTGCCAGCAGTTTAATCAGTAACACCGGGGAGCTGTTTTTT. Translating it yields CASSLISNTGELFF.